The present TCR beta chain was sequenced within a study of chemoradiotherapy in HPV16-positive cancers. Sequencing was performed with immunoSEQ multiplex PCR; in TCRdb, only in-frame clones are kept and a portion is missing. The sample includes some 4,800 clones, roughly 88% seen only once; the top ten take about 2.9%. Concerning this clone itself: Its matching antigen is unknown.

V was cut by 0 bases and J by 5 bases, with 23 bases left in between. This CDR3 is built from 18 residues. Germline V gives CDR1 SGDLS, CDR2 YYNGEE. Study-level results: In HPV16-positive patients, HPV-responsive T-cell expansion tracked better recurrence-free survival. Non-HPV-specific T cells did not expand in tumors during treatment, whereas candidate HPV-specific clones and E7-related motifs did. Only a couple of HPV16-positive patients supplied the functional HPV-specificity definition.

The source of this sequence is a human donor with HPV-associated anogenital cancer. The chain uses TRBV9 and TRBJ2-5; maybe TRBD2 (6 bases). Sampling was conducted from a patient who underwent chemoradiotherapy. The CDR3 DNA is TGTGCCAGCAGCGTAGGTCCTAGCGCCACCGGGTTGCGGGAGACCCAGTACTTC. Translation gives CASSVGPSATGLRETQYF.